One and the same sample provided the 4 T cell receptor beta chains below, sequenced in a study of T cell responses to AZD1222 COVID-19 vaccine (dated by TCRdb to about 2021). In the paper's terms, the time point label means: about 28 days (+/-7) after the second vaccine dose. Library preparation employed the immunoSEQ multiplex PCR assay. Held by TCRdb, this immuneACCESS table contains in-frame sequences only and omits some clones. Under half of the omission traces to an unresolved V gene where checked; the cause of the rest is unknown. This sample holds tens of thousands of clones; around nine tenths were observed only once. Of the sample, less than 9% is held by the ten largest clones. This material consisted of peripheral blood, taken 28 days after the second AZD1222 dose. These receptors came from an adult who received the AZD1222 COVID-19 vaccine.

V gene TRBV10-3 combines with J gene TRBJ2-7; the D gene is possibly TRBD1 (5 bases). The CDR3 loop spans 15 amino acids. Germline lookup yields CDR1 ENHRY and CDR2 SYGVKD. Trimming cost V 2 bases and J 2 bases, with 13 bases left between them. Here the CDR3 DNA reads TGTGCCATCAGTGAGAATGGGCAGGGTACCTACGAGCAGTACTTC. It encodes CAISENGQGTYEQYF.

This sequence joins TRBV7-2 and TRBJ1-2; no definite D call. With 2 bases removed from V and 4 bases from J, the gap between germline ends came to 17 bases. The CDR3 has 16 residues. Germline assignment: CDR1 SGHTA and CDR2 FQGNSA. This CDR3 reads CASSLKSATISYGYTF. In nucleotides, the CDR3 is TGTGCCAGCAGCTTAAAGTCGGCCACTATATCCTATGGCTACACCTTC.

The chain employs TRBV6-6 and TRBJ1-2, with a weak D call TRBD1 (6 bases). Trimming pared 7 bases from V and 6 bases from J, leaving 15 bases between. CDR1 is MNHNY, CDR2 SVGAGI, per germline (reference sequence). This CDR3 has 13 amino acids. The CDR3 DNA reads as TGTGCCAGCAACTACAGGGTAAAGGATGGCTACACCTTC. This codes for CASNYRVKDGYTF.

V usage is TRBV23-1 and J usage is TRBJ1-1, with a weak D call TRBD1 (6 bases). TRBV23-1 is an ORF; its function is uncertain. Between the trimmed V and J ends, which lost 1 base and 0 bases, there was a span of 18 bases. The CDR3 has 18 residues. CDR3 sequence: CASSQYTWDTLMNTEAFF. Written as DNA, the CDR3 is TGCGCCAGCAGTCAATACACATGGGACACCTTAATGAACACTGAAGCTTTCTTT.